What follows describes a single TCR beta chain. This record comes from a study of blood T cell repertoires in COVID-19. Study as a whole: Sites across the United States, Italy and Spain contributed samples from acute and convalescent COVID-19. PBMCs, B-cell-depleted T cells, or T cells were the source of the cDNA or gDNA that made up the material.

V lost 3 bases and J lost 7; bases outside the gene matches: 3. The CDR3 has 13 residues. The germline V gene has CDR1 GTSNPN and CDR2 SVGIG (reference sequence). Cohort placement rested on clinical history that participants reported themselves. Donors in Cohort 3 counted as recovered after two negative PCRs, clearance, or symptom resolution. Repertoires were generated with immunoSEQ multiplex PCR, while TCRdb's copy carries only in-frame clones and drops some. Among some 460,000 clones listed, around 90% were seen once. The sequence was collected from a woman in her late teens or twenties who had recovered from COVID-19. The source material was PBMCs or T cells enriched from blood (not recorded which). V usage is TRBV30 and J usage is TRBJ1-5; 10 bases line up with TRBD1. CDR3 nucleotide sequence: TGTGCCTGGAGCGGACAGGGGGAACAGCCCCAGCATTTT. Residues: CAWSGQGEQPQHF.